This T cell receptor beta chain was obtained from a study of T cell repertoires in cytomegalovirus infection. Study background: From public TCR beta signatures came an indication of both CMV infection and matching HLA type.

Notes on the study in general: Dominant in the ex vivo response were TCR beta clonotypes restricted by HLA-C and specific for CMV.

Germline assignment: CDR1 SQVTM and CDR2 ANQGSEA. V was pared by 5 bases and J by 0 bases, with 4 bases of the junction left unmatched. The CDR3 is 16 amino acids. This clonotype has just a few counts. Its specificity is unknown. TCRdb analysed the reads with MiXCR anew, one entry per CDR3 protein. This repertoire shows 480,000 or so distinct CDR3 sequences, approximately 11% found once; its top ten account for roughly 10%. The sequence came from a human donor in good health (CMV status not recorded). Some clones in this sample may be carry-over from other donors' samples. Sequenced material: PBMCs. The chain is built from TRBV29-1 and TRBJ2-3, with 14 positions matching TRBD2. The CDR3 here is CSVSGTSGRSTDTQYF. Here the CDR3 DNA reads TGCAGCGTTTCCGGGACTAGCGGGAGAAGCACAGATACGCAGTATTTT.